Given below is one T cell receptor (beta chain) in context. Its antigen is still unknown. Per-base quality was not reported, and no clone a single base away is much larger than it. The donors were healthy, HIV-negative adults who had no recently reported acute infections or vaccinations. All donors were Caucasian adults living in Nashville, Tennessee, USA. Magnetic negative selection was used to enrich CD4+ T cells, after which naive cells were positively selected on CD45RA and the negative fraction became the memory subset. Blood was obtained by leukapheresis, after which PBMCs were separated by Ficoll-Histopaque density gradient centrifugation and cryopreserved in liquid nitrogen vapor phase. Analytical flow cytometry was used to check the purity and quantity of each magnetically sorted T cell population. From each sorted fraction, genomic DNA was isolated and quantified by UV absorbance on a Nanodrop 2000c.

The germline V gene yields ENHRY for CDR1 and SYGVKD for CDR2. Clipping removes 7 bases from V and 2 bases from J, with 5 as the unmatched junction base count. CDR3 length: 13 amino acids, cysteine to phenylalanine. Just the 39-base CDR3 DNA is kept, in frame starting at base 1. This specimen belongs to a study of shared clonotypes between healthy human individuals (dated by TCRdb to 2018 to 2020). About the study as a whole: A few men and two women, aged 18 to 49 years, made up the cohort. For each donor, CD4 naive and CD4 memory were each run on three plates, CD8 naive on two plates, and CD8 memory on one plate. Each donor's leukapheresis produced roughly between roughly 0.85 and 9.5 billion PBMCs. Different laboratories and diverse techniques were used to prepare libraries and sequence TCR repertoires, to increase sequencing depth and limit assay-specific biases. The study deeply sequenced blood TCR repertoires of about 5 healthy adults to estimate repertoire size and the extent of clonotype sharing between individuals. What the work shows at the level of the full study, not this receptor alone: Rarefaction of sorted-subset datasets indicated incomplete sequencing despite the large sequencing depth. Because the study included a small number of donors, the genetic and exposure-history diversity represented was limited. Pairwise subsampling indicated that sequencing depth was expected to affect the degree of clonotype sharing among donors. Naive subsets generally had larger estimated clonotype richness than memory subsets. Sampling was restricted to blood, and TCR repertoires in tissues likely differ from the TCR repertoires found in blood. Higher generation probabilities were observed for clonotypes shared by all four sorted-subset donors than for non-shared clonotypes. Across a few donors, about 5.2% of naive CD4, roughly 3.8% of naive CD8, 2% to 2.5% of memory CD4, and approximately 0.4% of memory CD8 clonotypes were shared.

TCR CDR3 regions were amplified from genomic DNA by multiplex PCR using the deep immunoSEQ assay. Extracted genomic DNA from each cell subset was spread evenly across all wells of several immunoSEQ 96-well plates, with each plate serving as a replicate. Each replicate PCR for sorted subsets received roughly 0.2 ug genomic DNA, equal to tens of thousands of T cell genomes. Purified libraries were measured with a Qubit 3.0 fluorometer, size-checked on a Bioanalyzer 2100, and measured again with the KAPA Library Quantification kit. Every immunoSEQ 96-well plate was sequenced on a dedicated single-read 150-cycle Illumina NextSeq 550 flow cell. Per the authors' processing: Because the immunoSEQ output held only junctional sequences and lacked quality scores, the filtering could not match the filtering applied to full-length reads. Sequences were annotated with PyIR, a Python wrapper for IgBLAST v1.9, using IMGT germline references to assign V/J genes and CDR3. Any read was removed if the V/J assignment was weak (E-value above 1e-6), the CDR3 was missing, or the read contained stop codons, out-of-frame junctions, or ambiguous translated residues. V3J clonotypes were defined by identical inferred V gene, J gene, and CDR3 amino acid sequence. The percentage overlap between two repertoires was calculated by dividing the number of shared unique clonotypes by the size of the smaller repertoire. Three approaches were used to assess repertoire richness: RTK rarefaction, the Chao1 estimator, and Recon v2.1 estimates of unobserved clonotypes. Generation probabilities were computed with OLGA for all TCRbeta clonotypes obtained by the gDNA method from a few donors. In TCRdb, the immuneACCESS table is reduced to in-frame sequences with V and J assigned. These tables do not hold every clone; where another copy was compared, an unresolved V gene accounts for under half, and the others remain unexplained. That table gives V, J and clone size, and the DNA gave D and trimming. The sample table records a few million clones; 90% to 95% of these occur just once. The top ten hold roughly 0.14% of the sample.

This clonotype originated in a man younger than 35 in good health. The chain is encoded by TRBV10-3 joined to TRBJ2-7, and TRBD2 aligns with 7 junction nucleotides. The sample comprised naive CD4+ T cells sorted from blood. The sample's cell subset or site label, decoded: CD45RA+ positively selected. The CDR3 loop reads CAITSGPPYEQYF. At the DNA level, the sequence is TGTGCCATCACTAGCGGACCCCCCTACGAGCAGTACTTC.